The T cell receptor beta chain described here comes from a study of blood T cell repertoires in COVID-19. Study-level information: COVID-19 samples, acute and convalescent, were from the United States, Italy and Spain.

Repertoires were generated with immunoSEQ multiplex PCR, while TCRdb's copy carries only in-frame clones and drops some. The data hold about 89,000 clones, with 87% observed a single time. V shed 5 bases and J 4 bases; nucleotides not matched to a gene: 4. Per germline, CDR1 MDHEN and CDR2 SYDVKM. This CDR3 is 15 amino acids long. Sequenced: peripheral blood. The clonotype was recovered from a male donor with acute or convalescent COVID-19. This sequence joins TRBV28 and TRBJ1-5, with 11 positions matching TRBD1. CDR3 sequence (DNA): TGTGCCAGCAGTGACGGGACAGGGGGTAATCAGCCCCAGCATTTT. Translated, it gives CASSDGTGGNQPQHF.